The rows below give T cell receptor beta chains drawn from one sample of a study of blood T cell repertoires in COVID-19. TCRdb's table, derived via immunoSEQ multiplex PCR, lists solely in-frame clones and lacks some. Among around 68,000 clones listed, 82% were seen once. The specimen sequenced was peripheral blood. These receptors all stem from a man older than 75 with active COVID-19. Both conserved end residues are part of each CDR3. D genes are given only for firm matches. Only part of the rows carry a size: once, few, many, or a class if the clone is expanded.

D | size | J | V | CDR3 | DNA
NA | NA | TRBJ2-3 | TRBV7-9 | CASSPQSDTQYF | TGTGCCAGCAGTCCCCAGTCCGATACGCAGTATTTT
NA | NA | TRBJ2-2 | TRBV5-1 | CASSLGQAFTGELFF | TGCGCCAGCAGCTTGGGACAGGCCTTCACCGGGGAGCTGTTTTTT
TRBD1 | NA | TRBJ1-1 | TRBV7-2 | CASTVGQMMNTEAFF | TGTGCCAGCACAGTGGGACAGATGATGAACACTGAAGCTTTCTTT
NA | NA | TRBJ1-2 | TRBV5-1 | CASSLGDWTNYGYTF | TGCGCCAGCAGCTTAGGGGACTGGACTAACTATGGCTACACCTTC
TRBD1 | few | TRBJ1-5 | TRBV2 | CASSDRGLGQPQHF | TGTGCCAGCAGTGACAGGGGGCTTGGCCAGCCCCAGCATTTT
NA | NA | TRBJ1-5 | TRBV6-2/TRBV6-3 | CASSYPQEYQPQHF | TGTGCCAGCAGTTACCCACAGGAGTATCAGCCCCAGCATTTT
TRBD2 | NA | TRBJ2-3 | TRBV24-1 | CATSDLPGLATDTQYF | TGTGCCACCAGTGATTTACCGGGACTAGCGACAGATACGCAGTATTTT
TRBD1 | NA | TRBJ2-1 | TRBV5-4 | CASSLATGAHNEQFF | TGTGCCAGCAGCTTGGCGACAGGGGCCCACAATGAGCAGTTCTTC
TRBD1 | once | TRBJ2-4 | TRBV20-1 | CSVQGIGIQYF | TGCAGCGTACAGGGGATCGGCATTCAGTACTTC
TRBD2 | NA | TRBJ2-3 | TRBV5-5 | CASSLETSVSTDTQYF | TGTGCCAGCAGCTTGGAAACTAGCGTTAGCACAGATACGCAGTATTTT
NA | NA | TRBJ1-2 | TRBV4-2 | CATRHGDYYGYTF | TGTGCCACCCGGCATGGGGACTACTATGGCTACACCTTC
TRBD1 | NA | TRBJ1-5 | TRBV28 | CASSSRQGSGNQPQHF | TGTGCCAGCAGCTCTAGACAGGGGTCGGGCAATCAGCCCCAGCATTTT
TRBD1 | NA | TRBJ1-2 | TRBV5-4 | CASSLASTGARGYTF | TGTGCCAGCAGCTTGGCGAGTACAGGGGCTAGGGGCTACACCTTC
TRBD1 | NA | TRBJ1-6 | TRBV9 | CASSVGQGRDSPLHF | TGTGCCAGCAGCGTAGGACAGGGGCGGGATTCACCCCTCCACTTT
TRBD2 | NA | TRBJ2-1 | TRBV5-1 | CASSLTSMNEQFF | TGCGCCAGCAGCCTGACTAGCATGAATGAGCAGTTCTTC
NA | NA | TRBJ1-2 | TRBV6-2/TRBV6-3 | CASSFARNGDYGYTF | TGTGCCAGCAGTTTCGCCCGAAACGGGGACTATGGCTACACCTTC
TRBD1 | NA | TRBJ2-5 | TRBV5-8 | CASSPGTGLGETQYF | TGTGCCAGCAGCCCCGGGACAGGGTTAGGAGAGACCCAGTACTTC
TRBD1 | few | TRBJ1-5 | TRBV6-5 | CASRDRGQSPQHF | TGTGCCAGCAGGGACAGGGGGCAGTCACCCCAGCATTTT
TRBD1 | NA | TRBJ2-2 | TRBV5-4 | CASSLRQGASGTGELFF | TGTGCCAGCAGCCTTAGACAGGGGGCTAGTGGCACCGGGGAGCTGTTTTTT
NA | NA | TRBJ1-2 | TRBV11-3 | CASSLEVRYGYTF | TGTGCCAGCAGCTTGGAAGTCAGGTATGGCTACACCTTC
NA | NA | TRBJ1-2 | TRBV7-2 | CASARGGSNYGYTF | TGTGCCAGCGCTAGGGGCGGCTCTAACTATGGCTACACCTTC
TRBD1 | few | TRBJ2-7 | TRBV5-5 | CASSFLRDRAYEQYF | TGTGCCAGCAGCTTCCTCCGGGACAGAGCCTACGAGCAGTACTTC
TRBD2 | NA | TRBJ2-3 | TRBV27 | CASSFGGWGTQYF | TGTGCCAGCAGTTTCGGGGGGTGGGGGACGCAGTATTTT
NA | NA | TRBJ2-5 | TRBV6-7 | CARGSWGRGETQYF | TGTGCCAGAGGGTCTTGGGGGCGCGGAGAGACCCAGTACTTC
TRBD2 | NA | TRBJ2-7 | TRBV6-5 | CASSLTSGSYEQYF | TGTGCCAGCAGCCTGACTAGCGGCTCCTACGAGCAGTACTTC
NA | NA | TRBJ1-1 | TRBV5-1 | CASSKDRNTEAFF | TGCGCCAGCAGTAAGGACAGGAACACTGAAGCTTTCTTT
NA | NA | TRBJ1-1 | TRBV28 | CASTGLTEAFF | TGTGCCAGCACAGGGTTAACTGAAGCTTTCTTT
NA | NA | TRBJ1-5 | TRBV7-8 | CASTQGSGNQPQHF | TGTGCCAGCACCCAGGGGTCGGGGAATCAGCCCCAGCATTTT
NA | NA | TRBJ2-3 | TRBV18 | CASSPSTVDTQYF | TGTGCCAGCTCACCTTCGACAGTAGATACGCAGTATTTT
TRBD1 | NA | TRBJ2-3 | TRBV7-9 | CASERGPSITSQDTQYF | TGTGCCAGCGAGAGGGGGCCCAGCATCACATCACAGGATACGCAGTATTTT
TRBD1 | NA | TRBJ2-7 | TRBV11-1 | CASSSSGTGWAYEQYF | TGTGCCAGCAGCTCTTCCGGGACAGGGTGGGCCTACGAGCAGTACTTC
NA | NA | TRBJ1-1 | TRBV18 | CASSPLAGLNTEAFF | TGTGCCAGCTCACCACTAGCAGGGTTGAACACTGAAGCTTTCTTT
NA | NA | TRBJ2-7 | TRBV4-2 | CASSQGASGEQYF | TGTGCCAGCAGCCAAGGGGCATCGGGGGAGCAGTACTTC
NA | NA | TRBJ1-2 | TRBV5-4 | CASSPQGTNYGYTF | TGTGCCAGCAGCCCTCAGGGGACTAACTATGGCTACACCTTC
NA | NA | TRBJ2-1 | TRBV7-2 | CASRNYIGEQFF | TGTGCCAGCAGAAACTACATTGGTGAGCAGTTCTTC
TRBD1 | once | TRBJ2-3 | TRBV18 | CASSPDRGTDTQYF | TGTGCCAGCTCACCAGACAGGGGGACAGATACGCAGTATTTT
TRBD1 | NA | TRBJ1-4 | TRBV10-3 | CAISESGQAGEKLFF | TGTGCCATCAGTGAGTCGGGACAGGCGGGGGAAAAACTGTTTTTT
TRBD1 | once | TRBJ2-4 | TRBV5-5 | CASSLLGQGAKNIQYF | TGTGCCAGCAGCTTGCTAGGACAGGGGGCGAAAAACATTCAGTACTTC
NA | NA | TRBJ2-1 | TRBV28 | CASSIGTSWNEQFF | TGTGCCAGCAGTATAGGGACATCTTGGAATGAGCAGTTCTTC
NA | NA | TRBJ2-3 | TRBV7-7 | CASSLGARGDLTDTQYF | TGTGCTAGCAGCTTGGGGGCTCGAGGGGACCTCACAGATACGCAGTATTTT
NA | once | TRBJ2-7 | TRBV6-5 | CASSSGSKTNYEQYF | TGTGCCAGCAGCTCCGGGTCTAAGACTAACTACGAGCAGTACTTC
TRBD1 | NA | TRBJ1-2 | TRBV6-5 | CASTRTGSINYGYTF | TGTGCCAGCACTAGGACAGGCAGTATTAACTATGGCTACACCTTC
NA | NA | TRBJ2-2 | TRBV5-1 | CARSGGEGDTGELFF | TGCGCCCGCAGCGGCGGGGAGGGGGACACCGGGGAGCTGTTTTTT
TRBD1 | NA | TRBJ1-2 | TRBV9 | CASSVAAGGHYGYTF | TGTGCCAGCAGCGTAGCGGCAGGGGGGCACTATGGCTACACCTTC
TRBD1 | NA | TRBJ1-2 | TRBV6-5 | CASSRQGPGGYTF | TGTGCCAGCAGCAGACAGGGGCCGGGTGGCTACACCTTC
TRBD2 | NA | TRBJ2-1 | TRBV4-2 | CASSRIAGSSYNEQFF | TGTGCCAGCAGCCGGATAGCGGGAAGCTCCTACAATGAGCAGTTCTTC
TRBD2 | NA | TRBJ2-1 | TRBV10-2 | CASSATSVEQFF | TGCGCCAGCAGCGCGACTAGCGTTGAGCAGTTCTTC
TRBD1 | few | TRBJ2-2 | TRBV4-3 | CASSFTGQGSGELFF | TGCGCCAGCAGCTTTACGGGACAGGGATCCGGGGAGCTGTTTTTT
TRBD1 | NA | TRBJ2-2 | TRBV28 | CASEKTGQVNTGELFF | TGTGCCAGCGAAAAAACGGGACAGGTGAACACCGGGGAGCTGTTTTTT